This entry features one TCR beta chain sequence. Its binding antigen is unknown. The input lacks base qualities; no much larger clone sits a single base away. The immunoSEQ Assay, a bias-controlled multiplex PCR, was used to amplify TCRbeta CDR3 regions from genomic DNA. From the authors' description of their analysis: Within the assay, amplification of reference gene primers was used to estimate how many nucleated cells each sample contained. To quantify the absolute abundance of each unique TCRbeta CDR3 rearrangement, sequence reads were collapsed and filtered. For each sample, productive Simpson clonality was calculated as the square root of Simpson's diversity index over productive rearrangements. The table comes from immuneACCESS by way of TCRdb, which keeps in-frame sequences with V and J called. Part of the clones is missing from these tables; in studies checked, under half for an unresolved V gene and the rest for unknown reasons. V, J and clone size are those of that table, while D and trimming were read from the DNA. Counted in this sample were about 58,000 clones; over 75% of them appeared once. The ten largest clones capture around 4.5% of the sample.

The data stem from a study of blood T cell repertoires in COVID-19 (TCRdb year 2020). The study in broad terms: Samples from collaborators originated in the United States, Italy and Spain and spanned both the acute and convalescent phases of COVID-19. The prospective study material was composed of cDNA or gDNA derived from T cells, B-cell-depleted T cells, or PBMCs. The dataset comprised deeply sampled blood TCRbeta repertoires from subjects exposed to, actively infected with, or recovered from COVID-19. The repertoires were made available in a free public database intended to serve as a resource for research on the immune response to SARS-CoV-2. Samples came from the ongoing ImmuneRACE study (first 160 participants) plus 1,254 subjects from 6 global collaborators. A de-identified subject ID, COVID-19 status, age in years and sex were almost always included in the sample metadata. Where available, HLA class I and class II types were taken from metadata supplied by the sample provider and were not determined by assay-based typing. Overall study outcomes, separate from this receptor: The amount of clinical and demographic metadata varied by source and participant and was provided uncurated.

Each collaborating institution followed its own protocols to collect whole blood in K2EDTA tubes. For TCRbeta analysis, collaborator samples were shipped as frozen whole blood, as isolated PBMCs, or as DNA extracted from either sample type. CDR1 is given as LNHDA and CDR2 as SQIVND, both from the germline V gene (reference sequence). Including cysteine and phenylalanine, the CDR3 has 15 amino acids. The kept DNA is CDR3 alone, 45 bases in frame from the first base. V lost 3 bases and J lost 4 bases, and the count of bases not matched to a germline gene is 4. The chain employs TRBV19 and TRBJ1-1; 11 bases in the junction line up with TRBD1. The sequence came from a man aged 40-49 years with active COVID-19. The sample comprised peripheral blood. The bases are TGTGCCAGTAGTATGGGGACAGGGGGAATCACTGAAGCTTTCTTT. Translated, it reads CASSMGTGGITEAFF.